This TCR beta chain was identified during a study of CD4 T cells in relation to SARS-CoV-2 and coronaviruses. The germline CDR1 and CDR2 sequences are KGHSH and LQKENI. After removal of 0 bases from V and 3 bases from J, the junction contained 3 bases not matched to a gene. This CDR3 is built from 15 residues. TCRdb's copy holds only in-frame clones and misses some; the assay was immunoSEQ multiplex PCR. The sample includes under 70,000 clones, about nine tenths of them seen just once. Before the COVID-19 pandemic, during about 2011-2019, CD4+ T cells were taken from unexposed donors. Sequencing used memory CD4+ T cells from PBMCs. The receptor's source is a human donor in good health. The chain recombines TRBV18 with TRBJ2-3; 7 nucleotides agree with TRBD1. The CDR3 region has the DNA TGTGCCAGCTCACCACCGGGACAGCAAACAGATACGCAGTATTTT. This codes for CASSPPGQQTDTQYF.